This T cell receptor beta chain was retrieved from a study of cytomegalovirus exposure and HLA in healthy donors. CDR3 length: 15 residues. V lost 7 bases, J lost 6 bases, and 8 bases stayed unmatched. CDR1 LNHDA and CDR2 SQIVND come from the germline V gene (reference sequence). Data came from immunoSEQ multiplex PCR; TCRdb stores just in-frame clones and leaves some out. The sample consists of tens of thousands of clones, approximately 91% of them appearing once. The TCR originated in a man aged 25-45 years in good health and CMV-seronegative. Source material: PBMCs. The chain links TRBV19 to TRBJ2-2, with TRBD2 matching 10 bases. CDR3 coding DNA: TGTGCCAGTAAGGAGAGCGGGGGGGCCCCCGGGGAGCTGTTTTTT. This encodes CASKESGGAPGELFF.